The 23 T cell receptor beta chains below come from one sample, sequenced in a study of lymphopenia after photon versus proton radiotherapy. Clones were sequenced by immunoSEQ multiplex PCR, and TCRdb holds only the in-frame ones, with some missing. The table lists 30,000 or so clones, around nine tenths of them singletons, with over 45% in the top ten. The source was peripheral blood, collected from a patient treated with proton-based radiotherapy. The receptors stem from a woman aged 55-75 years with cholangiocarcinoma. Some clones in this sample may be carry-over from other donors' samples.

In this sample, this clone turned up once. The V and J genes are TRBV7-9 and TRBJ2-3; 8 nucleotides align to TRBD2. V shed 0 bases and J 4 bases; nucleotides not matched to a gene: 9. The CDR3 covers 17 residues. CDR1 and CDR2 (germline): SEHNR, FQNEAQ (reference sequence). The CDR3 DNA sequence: TGTGCCAGCAGCTTAGCTTATAGAAGCGGGAGTGCAGATACGCAGTATTTT. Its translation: CASSLAYRSGSADTQYF.

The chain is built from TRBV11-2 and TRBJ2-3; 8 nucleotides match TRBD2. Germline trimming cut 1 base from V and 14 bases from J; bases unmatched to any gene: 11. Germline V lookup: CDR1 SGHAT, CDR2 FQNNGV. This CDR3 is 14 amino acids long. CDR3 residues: CASSLGSGTSGLYF. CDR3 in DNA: TGTGCCAGCAGCTTAGGCTCCGGGACTAGTGGACTGTATTTT.

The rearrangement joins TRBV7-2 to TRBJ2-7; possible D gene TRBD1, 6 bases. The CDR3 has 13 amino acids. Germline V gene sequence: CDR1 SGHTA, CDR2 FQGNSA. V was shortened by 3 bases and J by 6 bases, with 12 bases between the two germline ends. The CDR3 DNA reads TGTGCCAGCAGCTTCCAAGGGGGTCCCGAGCAGTACTTC. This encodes CASSFQGGPEQYF.

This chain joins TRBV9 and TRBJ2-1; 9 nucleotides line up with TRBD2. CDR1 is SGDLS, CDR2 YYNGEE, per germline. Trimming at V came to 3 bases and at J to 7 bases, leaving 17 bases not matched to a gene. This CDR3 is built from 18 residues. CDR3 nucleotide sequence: TGTGCCAGCAGCGCCCTCGGTACGGGGACTAGCATTTATAATGAGCAGTTCTTC. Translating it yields CASSALGTGTSIYNEQFF.

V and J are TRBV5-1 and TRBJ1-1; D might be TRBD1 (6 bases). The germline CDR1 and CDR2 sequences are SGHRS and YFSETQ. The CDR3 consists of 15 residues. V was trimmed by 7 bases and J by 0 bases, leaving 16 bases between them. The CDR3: CASHFPGQMNTEAFF. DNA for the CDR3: TGCGCCAGCCACTTCCCGGGACAAATGAACACTGAAGCTTTCTTT.

CDR3 DNA sequence: TGTGCCAGCTCCACCCCCCAGCGGTCCACTGAAGCTTTCTTT. It yields the protein CASSTPQRSTEAFF. This rearrangement joins TRBV5-6 to TRBJ1-1; D remains unclear. V was shortened by 7 bases and J by 4 bases, with 17 bases between the two germline ends. CDR1 is SGHDT, CDR2 YYEEEE, per germline. The CDR3 contains 14 residues.

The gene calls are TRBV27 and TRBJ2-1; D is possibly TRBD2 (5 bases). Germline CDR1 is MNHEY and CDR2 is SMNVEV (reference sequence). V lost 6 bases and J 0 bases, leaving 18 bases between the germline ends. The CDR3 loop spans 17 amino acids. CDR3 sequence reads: CASRAGPGESSYNEQFF. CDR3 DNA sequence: TGTGCCAGCAGGGCGGGTCCCGGGGAGAGCTCCTACAATGAGCAGTTCTTC.

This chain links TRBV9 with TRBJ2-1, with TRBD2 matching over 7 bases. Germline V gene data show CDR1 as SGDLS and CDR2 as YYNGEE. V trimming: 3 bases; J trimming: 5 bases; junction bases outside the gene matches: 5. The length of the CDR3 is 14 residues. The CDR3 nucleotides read TGTGCCAGCAGCGCAGGCCGGGGGGACAATGAGCAGTTCTTC. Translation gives CASSAGRGDNEQFF.

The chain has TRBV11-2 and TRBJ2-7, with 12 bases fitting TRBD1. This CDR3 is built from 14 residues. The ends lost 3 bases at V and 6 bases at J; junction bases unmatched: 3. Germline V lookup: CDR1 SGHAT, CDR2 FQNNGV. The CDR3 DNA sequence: TGTGCCAGCAGCTTCCGGGACAGGGGGCGCGAGCAGTACTTC. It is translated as CASSFRDRGREQYF. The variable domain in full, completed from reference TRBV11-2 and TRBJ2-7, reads EAGVAQSPRYKIIEKRQSVAFWCNPISGHATLYWYQQILGQGPKLLIQFQNNGVVDDSQLPKDRFSAERLKGVDSTLKIQPAKLEDSAVYLCASSFRDRGREQYFGPGTRLTVT.

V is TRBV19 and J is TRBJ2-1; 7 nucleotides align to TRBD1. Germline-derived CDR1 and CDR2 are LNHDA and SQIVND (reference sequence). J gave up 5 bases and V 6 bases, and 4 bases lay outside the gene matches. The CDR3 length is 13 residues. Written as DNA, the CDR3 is TGTGCCAGTAGCTTGACAGGGAACAATGAGCAGTTCTTC. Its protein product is CASSLTGNNEQFF.

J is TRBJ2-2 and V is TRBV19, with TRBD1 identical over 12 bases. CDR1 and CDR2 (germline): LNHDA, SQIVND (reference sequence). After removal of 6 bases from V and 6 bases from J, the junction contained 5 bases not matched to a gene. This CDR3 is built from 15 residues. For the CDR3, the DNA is TGTGCCAGTAGGACGGGGACAGGGGGCTCCGGGGAGCTGTTTTTT. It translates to CASRTGTGGSGELFF.

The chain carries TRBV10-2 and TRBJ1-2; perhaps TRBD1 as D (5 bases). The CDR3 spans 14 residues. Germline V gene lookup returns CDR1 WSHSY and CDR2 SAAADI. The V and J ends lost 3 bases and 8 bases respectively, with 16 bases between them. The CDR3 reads CASSDGTRASGYTF. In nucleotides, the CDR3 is TGCGCCAGCAGTGACGGGACCAGAGCCTCCGGCTACACCTTC.

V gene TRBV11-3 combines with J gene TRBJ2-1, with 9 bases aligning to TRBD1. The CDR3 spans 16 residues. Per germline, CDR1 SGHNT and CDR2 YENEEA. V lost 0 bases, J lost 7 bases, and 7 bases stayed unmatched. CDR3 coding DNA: TGTGCCAGCAGCTTAGATGGGACAGGGTGGGGTAATGAGCAGTTCTTC. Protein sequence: CASSLDGTGWGNEQFF.

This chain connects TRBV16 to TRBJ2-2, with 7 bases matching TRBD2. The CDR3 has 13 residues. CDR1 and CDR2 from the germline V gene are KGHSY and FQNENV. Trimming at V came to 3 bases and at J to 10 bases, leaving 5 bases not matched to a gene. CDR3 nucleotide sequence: TGTGCCAGCAGCCATGGGCTAGCGGCGGAGCTGTTTTTT. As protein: CASSHGLAAELFF.

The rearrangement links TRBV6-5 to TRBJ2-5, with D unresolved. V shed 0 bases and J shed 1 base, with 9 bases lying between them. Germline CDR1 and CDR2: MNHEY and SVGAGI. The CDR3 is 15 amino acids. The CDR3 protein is CASSYSVTFQETQYF. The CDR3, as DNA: TGTGCCAGCAGTTACTCGGTGACATTCCAAGAGACCCAGTACTTC.

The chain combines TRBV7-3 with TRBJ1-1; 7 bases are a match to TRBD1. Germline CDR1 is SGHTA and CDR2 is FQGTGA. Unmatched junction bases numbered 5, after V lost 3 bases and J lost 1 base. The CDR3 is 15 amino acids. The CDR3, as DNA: TGTGCCAGCAGCTTTACAGGGGTGCGGAACACTGAAGCTTTCTTT. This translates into CASSFTGVRNTEAFF.

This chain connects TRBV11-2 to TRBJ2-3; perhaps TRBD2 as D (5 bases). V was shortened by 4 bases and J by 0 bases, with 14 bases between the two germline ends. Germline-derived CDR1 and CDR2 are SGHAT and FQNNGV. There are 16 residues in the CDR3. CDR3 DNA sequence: TGTGCCAGCAGCTGGTCCGTCAGCGGAAGCACAGATACGCAGTATTTT. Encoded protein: CASSWSVSGSTDTQYF.

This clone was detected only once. The DNA of the CDR3 is TGTGCCAGCAGCGTACTAGGGGGGAACACCGGGGAGCTGTTTTTT. Translation: CASSVLGGNTGELFF. The chain carries TRBV9 and TRBJ2-2, with D possibly matching TRBD1 (6 bases). Germline-derived CDR1 and CDR2 are SGDLS and YYNGEE. CDR3 size: 15 residues. V was cut by 1 base and J by 1 base, with 8 bases left in between.

CDR3 residues: CASSPRGTSYNEQFF. The CDR3 nucleotides read TGTGCCAGCTCACCACGGGGAACCTCCTACAATGAGCAGTTCTTC. V usage is TRBV18 and J usage is TRBJ2-1, with unresolved D. The germline V and J ends were trimmed by 1 base and 0 bases, with 7 bases remaining between them. The length of the CDR3 is 15 residues. The germline V gene has CDR1 KGHSH and CDR2 LQKENI.

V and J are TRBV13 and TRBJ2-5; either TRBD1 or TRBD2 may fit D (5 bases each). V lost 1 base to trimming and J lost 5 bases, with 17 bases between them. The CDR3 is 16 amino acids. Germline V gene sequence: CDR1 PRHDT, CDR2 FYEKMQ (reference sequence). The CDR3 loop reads CASSLETGPLRETQYF. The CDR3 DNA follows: TGTGCCAGCAGCTTAGAAACGGGACCCCTACGGGAGACCCAGTACTTC. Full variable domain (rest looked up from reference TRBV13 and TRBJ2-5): AAGVIQSPRHLIKEKRETATLKCYPIPRHDTVYWYQQGPGQDPQFLISFYEKMQSDKGSIPDRFSAQQFSDYHSELNMSSLELGDSALYFCASSLETGPLRETQYFGPGTRLLVL.

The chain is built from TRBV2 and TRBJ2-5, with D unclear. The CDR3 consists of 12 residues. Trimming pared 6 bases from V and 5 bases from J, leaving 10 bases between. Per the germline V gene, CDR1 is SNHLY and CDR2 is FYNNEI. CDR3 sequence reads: CASSEDRETQYF. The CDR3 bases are TGTGCCAGCAGCGAGGATCGGGAGACCCAGTACTTC.

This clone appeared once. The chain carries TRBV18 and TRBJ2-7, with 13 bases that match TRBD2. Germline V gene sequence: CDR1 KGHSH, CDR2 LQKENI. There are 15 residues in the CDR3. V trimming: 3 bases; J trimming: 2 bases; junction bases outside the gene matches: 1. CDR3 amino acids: CASSPTSGRTYEQYF. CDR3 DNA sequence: TGTGCCAGCTCACCGACTAGCGGGAGGACCTACGAGCAGTACTTC.

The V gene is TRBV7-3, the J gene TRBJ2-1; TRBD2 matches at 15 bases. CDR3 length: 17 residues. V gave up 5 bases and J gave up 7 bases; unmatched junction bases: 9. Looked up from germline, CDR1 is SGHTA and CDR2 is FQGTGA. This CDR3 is CASSQRSGLAGGNEQFF. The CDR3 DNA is TGTGCCAGCAGCCAGCGGTCGGGACTAGCGGGGGGAAATGAGCAGTTCTTC.